The next 15 T cell receptor beta chains were all read from a single sample in a study of cytomegalovirus exposure and HLA in healthy donors (dated by TCRdb to about 2017). Receptor amplification or capture employed the immunoSEQ multiplex PCR assay. A mixture of 60 forward primers for TCR Vbeta segments and 13 reverse primers for TCR Jbeta segments was used in the multiplex PCR. Entries here come from immuneACCESS through TCRdb and include only in-frame sequences with V and J called. Some clones fail to appear in such tables; in the studies checked, an unresolved V gene covers under half of the shortfall, and the cause of the remainder is unknown. This sample gives approximately 120,000 clones in total; roughly four fifths of them show up just once. The ten biggest clones cover roughly 3% of the sample. What was sequenced was PBMCs. These receptors all come from a young man in good health and CMV-seronegative.

The chain joins TRBV27 to TRBJ1-1, with no clear D. The CDR3 extends over 14 amino acids. The V gene lost 6 bases and the J gene lost 5 bases, with 16 bases spanning the gap. Per germline, CDR1 MNHEY and CDR2 SMNVEV (reference sequence). Here the CDR3 DNA reads TGTGCCAGCAGCATCCAAGGAGGAGTGACTGAAGCTTTCTTT. This codes for CASSIQGGVTEAFF.

This chain links TRBV18 with TRBJ2-3, with D maybe TRBD1 (5 bases). CDR3 length: 15 residues. The germline V gene has CDR1 KGHSH and CDR2 LQKENI. The V gene lost 3 bases and the J gene lost 2 bases, with 12 bases spanning the gap. The CDR3 DNA reads TGTGCCAGCTCACCTGTGGCGGACAACACAGATACGCAGTATTTT. It translates to CASSPVADNTDTQYF.

DNA of the CDR3: TGCGCCAGCAGCTTGGATCTAGGGGCTCCTTTGAACACTGAAGCTTTCTTT. It codes for CASSLDLGAPLNTEAFF. This chain uses TRBV5-1 with TRBJ1-1; D perhaps matches TRBD1 (5 bases). From germline, CDR1 is SGHRS and CDR2 YFSETQ. The V end was cut by 0 bases, the J end by 0 bases, with 15 bases between. The CDR3 length is 17 residues. The variable domain in full, completed from reference TRBV5-1 and TRBJ1-1, reads KAGVTQTPRYLIKTRGQQVTLSCSPISGHRSVSWYQQTPGQGLQFLFEYFSETQRNKGNFPGRFSGRQFSNSRSEMNVSTLELGDSALYLCASSLDLGAPLNTEAFFGQGTRLTVV.

This clone was seen a handful of times. The chain employs TRBV6-1 and TRBJ2-2; TRBD2 matches at 11 bases. CDR3 length equals 18 residues. V trimming: 2 bases; J trimming: 8 bases; junction bases outside the gene matches: 13. Per germline, CDR1 MNHNS and CDR2 SASEGT. This CDR3 reads CASSELAGGPDGSGELFF. Here the CDR3 DNA reads TGTGCCAGCAGTGAACTAGCGGGGGGCCCCGATGGGTCGGGGGAGCTGTTTTTT.

The chain has TRBV13 and TRBJ1-1; tentative D call: TRBD1 (5 bases). The CDR3 loop spans 13 amino acids. Trimming pared 4 bases from V and 0 bases from J, leaving 6 bases between. CDR1 is PRHDT, CDR2 FYEKMQ, per germline (reference sequence). The CDR3 DNA reads TGTGCCAGCAGCTCGACAGTGAACACTGAAGCTTTCTTT. Its translation is CASSSTVNTEAFF.

This sequence joins TRBV30 and TRBJ1-1; TRBD1 aligns across 7 bases. The CDR3 runs to 15 residues. Germline loops: CDR1 GTSNPN, CDR2 SVGIG (reference sequence). Unmatched junction bases numbered 11, after V lost 5 bases and J lost 2 bases. CDR3 in DNA: TGTGCCTGGGGACAACCGGGACAGATAAACACTGAAGCTTTCTTT. This gives the protein CAWGQPGQINTEAFF.

This clone appeared once. This chain links TRBV6-6 with TRBJ1-1; 7 bases are shared with TRBD1. V gave up 5 bases and J gave up 1 base; unmatched junction bases: 7. This CDR3 is 15 amino acids long. The germline V gene has CDR1 MNHNY and CDR2 SVGAGI (reference sequence). The CDR3 here is CASSLGGAGNTEAFF. CDR3 sequence (DNA): TGTGCCAGCAGTCTAGGGGGCGCGGGGAACACTGAAGCTTTCTTT.

This rearrangement joins TRBV6-5 to TRBJ2-5; D is perhaps TRBD2 (7 bases). This CDR3 has 13 residues. Between the trimmed V and J ends, which lost 9 bases and 0 bases, there was a span of 11 bases. Germline CDR1 is MNHEY and CDR2 is SVGAGI. The CDR3 DNA sequence: TGTGCCAGTAAGGGGGGGAACCAAGAGACCCAGTACTTC. It translates to CASKGGNQETQYF.

V is TRBV7-9 and J is TRBJ2-5; TRBD1 is a possible D gene (6 bases). V gave up 4 bases and J gave up 5 bases, with 23 bases separating them. This CDR3 has 17 residues. In germline, CDR1 is SEHNR, CDR2 FQNEAQ (reference sequence). CDR3 nucleotide sequence: TGTGCCAGCAGCTCATCGGAAACACCAACAGGGCGGGAGACCCAGTACTTC. Its translation: CASSSSETPTGRETQYF.

The chain joins TRBV28 to TRBJ2-3; 7 bases agree with TRBD2. Germline-derived CDR1 and CDR2 are MDHEN and SYDVKM. The junction had 6 bases not matched to a gene; V was cut back by 3 bases and J by 0 bases. This CDR3 is built from 16 residues. This CDR3 reads CASSFAGARSTDTQYF. The CDR3 DNA is TGTGCCAGCAGTTTCGCGGGAGCCCGTAGCACAGATACGCAGTATTTT. The full variable domain, in which reference TRBV28 and TRBJ2-3 provide the parts outside the CDR3, is DVKVTQSSRYLVKRTGEKVFLECVQDMDHENMFWYRQDPGLGLRLIYFSYDVKMKEKGDIPEGYSVSREKKERFSLILESASTNQTSMYLCASSFAGARSTDTQYFGPGTRLTVL.

J is TRBJ2-3 and V is TRBV7-6, with D unresolved. The CDR3 sequence is 14 residues long. The germline V and J ends were trimmed by 5 bases and 4 bases, with 13 bases remaining between them. Looked up from germline, CDR1 is SGHVS and CDR2 is FNYEAQ. Written as DNA, the CDR3 is TGTGCCAGCAGCCGAATAACAGCCGCAGATACGCAGTATTTT. Its translation: CASSRITAADTQYF.

This sequence joins TRBV6-6 and TRBJ2-7; 7 nucleotides match TRBD2. Germline trimming cut 0 bases from V and 0 bases from J; bases unmatched to any gene: 2. The germline V gene encodes CDR1 MNHNY and CDR2 SVGAGI (reference sequence). The CDR3 consists of 15 residues. CDR3 nucleotide sequence: TGTGCCAGCAGTTACTCTGGGACTATCTCCTACGAGCAGTACTTC. Protein sequence: CASSYSGTISYEQYF.

CDR3 in amino acids: CATSRDYPRASNEKLFF. DNA of the CDR3: TGTGCCACCAGCAGAGATTATCCGCGGGCGTCTAATGAAAAACTGTTTTTT. This sequence joins TRBV15 and TRBJ1-4; D not certain. Germline V gene data show CDR1 as LNHNV and CDR2 as YYDKDF (reference sequence). This CDR3 comprises 17 residues. V was cut by 0 bases and J by 3 bases, with 14 bases left in between. Full variable domain (outside the CDR3, taken from reference TRBV15 and TRBJ1-4): DAMVIQNPRYQVTQFGKPVTLSCSQTLNHNVMYWYQQKSSQAPKLLFHYYDKDFNNEADTPDNFQSRRPNTSFCFLDIRSPGLGDTAMYLCATSRDYPRASNEKLFFGSGTQLSVL.

This clone showed up just a few times. The chain joins TRBV4-1 to TRBJ2-5; D is ambiguous. CDR1 is MGHRA and CDR2 is YSYEKL in the germline V gene. The CDR3 is made up of 14 amino acids. V was pared by 1 base and J by 0 bases, with 6 bases between. The CDR3 protein is CASSQAPDQETQYF. For the CDR3, the DNA is TGCGCCAGCAGCCAAGCGCCAGACCAAGAGACCCAGTACTTC.

V gene TRBV14 combines with J gene TRBJ2-7, with D possibly being TRBD1 (6 bases). The V end was cut by 5 bases, the J end by 3 bases, with 17 bases between. This CDR3 has 15 amino acids. Germline V gene sequence: CDR1 SGHDN, CDR2 FVKESK. The CDR3 region has the DNA TGTGCCAGCAGCATGGGACAATTGGGTCTCTACGAGCAGTACTTC. Translating gives CASSMGQLGLYEQYF.